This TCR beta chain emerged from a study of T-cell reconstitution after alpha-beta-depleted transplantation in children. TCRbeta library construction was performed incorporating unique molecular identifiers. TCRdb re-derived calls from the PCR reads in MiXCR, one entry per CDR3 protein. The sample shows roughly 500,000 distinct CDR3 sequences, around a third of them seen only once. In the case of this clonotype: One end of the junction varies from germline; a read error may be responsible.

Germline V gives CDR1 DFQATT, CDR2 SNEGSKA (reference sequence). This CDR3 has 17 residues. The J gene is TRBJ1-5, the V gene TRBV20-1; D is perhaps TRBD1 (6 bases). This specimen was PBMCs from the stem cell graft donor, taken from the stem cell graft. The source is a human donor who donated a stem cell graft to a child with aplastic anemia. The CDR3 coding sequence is TGCTGTGCGCACACTATCGGGGGCCCCTCTAGCAATCAGCCCCAGCATTTT. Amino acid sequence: CCAHTIGGPSSNQPQHF.